This T cell receptor beta chain was captured by sequencing in a study of neurological immune-mediated disorders. MiXCR was run by TCRdb on the 5' RACE reads, yielding one entry per CDR3 protein. The sample shows tens of thousands of distinct CDR3 sequences, roughly 15% of them seen only once. This CDR3 contains 15 residues. Trimming shortened V by 1 base and J by 3 bases, and 10 bases separated the two germline ends. Germline V CDR1 and CDR2: LNHNV, YYDKDF (reference sequence). The time point was: longitudinal time-point 1 (baseline). The receptor's source is a female donor with HTLV-1-associated myelopathy (HAM/TSP). J is TRBJ2-1 and V is TRBV15; D might be TRBD2 (6 bases). Sequencing used PBMCs. This CDR3 is CATSRAGDVYNEQFF. The CDR3 DNA reads as TGTGCCACCAGCAGAGCGGGGGACGTCTACAATGAGCAGTTCTTC.